A single sample gave rise to the 24 T cell receptor beta chains below, sequenced in a study of CD8 T cells in Susac syndrome. Random hexamers served to reverse transcribe roughly 0.45 to 1 ug RNA. MiXCR, applied by TCRdb to the immunoSEQ multiplex PCR reads, yields one record per CDR3 protein. This table holds 300,000 or so distinct CDR3 sequences, about 90% found once. Sequenced input: CD4+ T cells from PBMCs. All receptors come from a human donor with multiple sclerosis.

This clonotype was picked up one time. This chain connects TRBV2 to TRBJ2-3, with D possibly being TRBD1 or TRBD2 (5 bases each). Trimming took off 6 bases at V and 0 bases at J, with 13 bases between the two ends. The CDR3 is 15 residues long. Germline V gives CDR1 SNHLY, CDR2 FYNNEI. This chain's CDR3 is CASRGTAASTDTQYF. In nucleotides, the CDR3 is TGTGCCAGCAGGGGGACGGCAGCTAGCACAGATACGCAGTATTTT. The variable domain in full, with the rest retrieved from reference TRBV2 and TRBJ2-3, is EPEVTQTPSHQVTQMGQEVILRCVPISNHLYFYWYRQILGQKVEFLVSFYNNEISEKSEIFDDQFSVERPDGSNFTLKIRSTKLEDSAMYFCASRGTAASTDTQYFGPGTRLTVL.

The chain combines TRBV9 with TRBJ2-1, with 9 bases that match TRBD1. Germline loops: CDR1 SGDLS, CDR2 YYNGEE. The V and J ends lost 4 bases and 6 bases, in that order; junction bases with no gene match: 8. There are 15 residues in the CDR3. CDR3 region: CASSLEGQGSNEQFF. CDR3 DNA sequence: TGTGCCAGCAGCCTTGAGGGACAGGGTAGCAATGAGCAGTTCTTC.

The genes are TRBV7-8 and TRBJ2-4, with TRBD2 as a possible D gene (6 bases). The V and J ends lost 1 base and 8 bases respectively, with 12 bases between them. Germline V gene lookup returns CDR1 SGHVS and CDR2 FQNEAQ. The CDR3 runs to 14 residues. CDR3 sequence reads: CASSLVLRRDIQYF. Written as DNA, the CDR3 is TGTGCCAGCAGCTTAGTTCTACGGAGGGACATTCAGTACTTC.

This clonotype has only one observation. The V and J genes are TRBV5-1 and TRBJ2-1; TRBD2 matches 14 bases. Germline assignment: CDR1 SGHRS and CDR2 YFSETQ. Germline trimming cut 4 bases from V and 8 bases from J; bases unmatched to any gene: 11. CDR3 length: 17 residues. The CDR3, as DNA: TGCGCCAGCAGCGCGGGACTAGCGGGAGTCGGCACGGATGAGCAGTTCTTC. Its protein is CASSAGLAGVGTDEQFF.

This chain links TRBV12-3 or TRBV12-4 with TRBJ1-2; D not resolved. This CDR3 spans 12 amino acids. The V end lost 4 bases, the J end lost 6 bases, and 9 bases lay between the germline ends. Here the CDR3 reads CASSSGYDGYTF. The CDR3 DNA reads as TGTGCCAGCAGTTCAGGTTATGATGGCTACACCTTC.

The chain's CDR3 is CASSKETDTQYF. In DNA form, the CDR3 reads TGTGCCAGCAGTAAGGAGACGGATACGCAGTATTTT. The chain joins TRBV6-2 or TRBV6-3 to TRBJ2-3; D gene uncertain. This CDR3 is built from 12 residues. Trimming shortened V by 5 bases and J by 6 bases, and 9 bases separated the two germline ends. Germline values: CDR1 MNHEY, CDR2 SVGEGT.

This chain joins TRBV18 and TRBJ2-3; unclear D gene. Deletions cut 6 bases from V and 7 bases from J, with 11 bases between. The CDR3 sequence is 12 residues long. Germline CDR1 is KGHSH and CDR2 is LQKENI. The CDR3 loop is CASSPTDYTQYF. The CDR3 coding sequence is TGTGCCAGCTCCCCGACCGACTATACGCAGTATTTT. The full variable domain, its missing parts supplied by reference TRBV18 and TRBJ2-3, is NAGVMQNPRHLVRRRGQEARLRCSPMKGHSHVYWYRQLPEEGLKFMVYLQKENIIDESGMPKERFSAEFPKEGPSILRIQQVVRGDSAAYFCASSPTDYTQYFGPGTRLTVL.

The chain is built from TRBV6-5 and TRBJ1-2, with 7 bases aligning to TRBD1. Germline CDR1 reads MNHEY; CDR2 reads SVGAGI. V lost 5 bases, J lost 4 bases, and 10 bases stayed unmatched. The length of the CDR3 is 15 residues. The CDR3 is CASSPNRGSRYGYTF. For the CDR3, the DNA is TGTGCCAGCAGTCCGAACAGGGGATCCCGCTATGGCTACACCTTC.

The rearrangement links TRBV3-1 to TRBJ1-1; no clear D. The CDR3 extends over 13 amino acids. V shed 3 bases and J shed 6 bases, with 11 bases lying between them. Germline lookup yields CDR1 LGHDT and CDR2 YNNKEL (reference sequence). This CDR3 is CASSHLVAAEAFF. The CDR3 region has the DNA TGTGCCAGCAGCCACTTGGTGGCCGCTGAAGCTTTCTTT.

The chain couples TRBV18 to TRBJ2-1, with TRBD2 identical over 11 bases. The CDR3 has 17 residues. V was pared by 3 bases and J by 6 bases, with 10 bases of the junction left unmatched. Germline lookup yields CDR1 KGHSH and CDR2 LQKENI. The CDR3 sequence is CASSPRLAGTTSNEQFF. The CDR3 region has the DNA TGTGCCAGCTCACCGCGACTAGCGGGGACAACCAGCAATGAGCAGTTCTTC.

The chain has TRBV3-1 and TRBJ1-1; D unclear. The V gene lost 7 bases and the J gene lost 3 bases, with 12 bases spanning the gap. Looked up from germline, CDR1 is LGHDT and CDR2 is YNNKEL (reference sequence). This CDR3 is 13 amino acids long. CDR3 sequence reads: CASTQTPDTEAFF. DNA for the CDR3: TGTGCCAGCACTCAAACCCCGGACACTGAAGCTTTCTTT.

This clonotype was observed a single time. V gene TRBV20-1 combines with J gene TRBJ1-1; TRBD1 might be the D (5 bases). This CDR3 has 14 residues. Germline-derived CDR1 and CDR2 are DFQATT and SNEGSKA (reference sequence). Trimming shortened V by 6 bases and J by 1 base, and 15 bases separated the two germline ends. CDR3 bases: TGCAGTGCCCGGGCGGGACTTACGAACACTGAAGCTTTCTTT. It encodes CSARAGLTNTEAFF.

This chain connects TRBV24-1 to TRBJ2-1; D may be TRBD1 or TRBD2 (6 bases each). Germline V gene data show CDR1 as KGHDR and CDR2 as SFDVKD. The ends were cut back, 10 bases at V and 1 base at J, with 13 bases in the middle. The CDR3 totals 14 residues. CDR3 bases: TGTGCCACGGGACATGGGGGGTCCTACAATGAGCAGTTCTTC. This translates into CATGHGGSYNEQFF.

This chain links TRBV7-9 with TRBJ2-2; TRBD2 might be the D (5 bases). Germline CDR1 is SEHNR and CDR2 is FQNEAQ (reference sequence). Deletions cut 4 bases from V and 2 bases from J, with 11 bases between. This CDR3 has 15 amino acids. The CDR3 sequence: CASSSRAENTGELFF. CDR3 sequence (DNA): TGTGCCAGCAGCTCGAGGGCAGAAAACACCGGGGAGCTGTTTTTT.

V and J are TRBV7-9 and TRBJ2-5; D is possibly TRBD1 (6 bases). Germline V lookup: CDR1 SEHNR, CDR2 FQNEAQ (reference sequence). The V end lost 3 bases, the J end lost 5 bases, and 16 bases lay between the germline ends. The CDR3 is 15 amino acids. The chain's CDR3 is CASSLHPGAGETQYF. CDR3 bases: TGTGCCAGCAGCTTGCATCCAGGGGCCGGGGAGACCCAGTACTTC.

The chain links TRBV15 to TRBJ1-1; D is undetermined. There are 13 residues in the CDR3. CDR1 is LNHNV, CDR2 YYDKDF, per germline (reference sequence). The V gene lost 4 bases and the J gene lost 0 bases, with 6 bases spanning the gap. CDR3 sequence (DNA): TGTGCCACCAGCAAAGAGGTGAACACTGAAGCTTTCTTT. This gives the protein CATSKEVNTEAFF.

V gene TRBV27 combines with J gene TRBJ1-1, with D possibly TRBD1 on 5 matching bases. V was shortened by 4 bases and J by 3 bases, with 9 bases between the two germline ends. CDR1 and CDR2 from the germline V gene are MNHEY and SMNVEV (reference sequence). The CDR3 totals 13 residues. CDR3 region: CASSSGIYTEAFF. The CDR3, as DNA: TGTGCCAGCAGTTCAGGGATTTACACTGAAGCTTTCTTT.

In nucleotides, the CDR3 is TGTGCCAGCAGCCAAGTTAGGACAGCTGGCAGCAATCAGCCCCAGCATTTT. Residues: CASSQVRTAGSNQPQHF. The chain couples TRBV4-2 to TRBJ1-5; a possible D gene is TRBD1 (6 bases). The CDR3 has 17 amino acids. V was cut by 1 base and J by 1 base, with 14 bases left in between. Germline lookup yields CDR1 LGHNA and CDR2 YNFKEQ.

The chain uses TRBV2 and TRBJ2-2; 11 bases map to TRBD2. Germline values: CDR1 SNHLY, CDR2 FYNNEI. CDR3 length: 16 residues. Unmatched junction bases numbered 3, after V lost 5 bases and J lost 1 base. CDR3 region: CASSRGLAENTGELFF. CDR3 DNA sequence: TGTGCCAGCAGTAGGGGACTAGCGGAGAACACCGGGGAGCTGTTTTTT.

The chain employs TRBV12-3 or TRBV12-4 and TRBJ1-2; 9 nucleotides agree with TRBD1. The junction had 4 bases not matched to a gene; V was cut back by 5 bases and J by 3 bases. This CDR3 is 14 amino acids long. The CDR3, as DNA: TGTGCCAGCAGTGTACAGGGGGCGGACTATGGCTACACCTTC. Translated, it gives CASSVQGADYGYTF.

This sequence joins TRBV29-1 and TRBJ2-3, with 11 nucleotides matching TRBD2. V was pared by 4 bases and J by 3 bases, with 3 bases of the junction left unmatched. CDR1 SQVTM and CDR2 ANQGSEA come from the germline V gene. This CDR3 comprises 14 residues. The CDR3 DNA sequence: TGCAGCGTTGGGATAGCGGGGGGGACAGATACGCAGTATTTT. Translated: CSVGIAGGTDTQYF.

The V call is TRBV7-9, the J call TRBJ1-1; 7 positions agree with TRBD1. CDR3 size: 15 residues. V was clipped by 6 bases and J by 1 base; unmatched bases: 8. Germline loops: CDR1 SEHNR, CDR2 FQNEAQ (reference sequence). The CDR3 DNA follows: TGTGCCAGCAGGAAGAGCAGGGGGAAGAACACTGAAGCTTTCTTT. Translation gives CASRKSRGKNTEAFF.

The rearrangement uses TRBV12-3 or TRBV12-4 and TRBJ2-1; 8 nucleotides line up with TRBD2. V dropped 2 bases and J dropped 1; count of bases not matched to a gene: 4. The CDR3 is made up of 16 amino acids. The CDR3 region is CASSLRAGVSYNEQFF. As DNA, the CDR3 is TGTGCCAGCAGTTTAAGAGCGGGAGTGTCCTACAATGAGCAGTTCTTC.

The chain uses TRBV20-1 and TRBJ2-5; D is perhaps TRBD2 (6 bases). This CDR3 spans 15 amino acids. The V end lost 0 bases, the J end lost 5 bases, and 16 bases lay between the germline ends. The V gene's germline CDR1 is DFQATT and CDR2 SNEGSKA (reference sequence). CDR3 bases: TGCAGTGCTAGAGATCGTAGCAGGGAGGTGGAGACCCAGTACTTC. It codes for CSARDRSREVETQYF.